The present T cell receptor (beta chain) was sequenced within a study of technical replicates of blood from a handful of donors. The V gene lost 2 bases and the J gene lost 7 bases, with 8 bases spanning the gap. Germline assignment: CDR1 MDHEN and CDR2 SYDVKM. The CDR3 loop spans 12 amino acids. The method was immunoSEQ multiplex PCR; TCRdb's version includes in-frame clones alone and lacks a portion of them. The table records roughly 61,000 clones, almost 97% of them present only once. The chain joins TRBV28 to TRBJ1-1, with D unclear. This TCR derives from a human donor in good health. Material for sequencing was T cells isolated from PBMCs. Written as DNA, the CDR3 is TGTGCCAGCAGTTTAAAGGGAGTTGAAGCTTTCTTT. Its protein product is CASSLKGVEAFF.